This record concerns one TCR beta chain sequence. Its antigen remains unknown. The germline V gene has CDR1 MDHEN and CDR2 SYDVKM. V trimming: 5 bases; J trimming: 1 base; junction bases outside the gene matches: 7. The CDR3 contains 15 residues. Reverse transcription of all isolated RNA meant that expressed TCRB transcripts were sequenced. Sequencing used immunoSEQ multiplex PCR; TCRdb keeps in-frame clones, though not all of them. The sample comprises about 650,000 clones, roughly an eighth of which are singletons, and around 0.12% rests with the top ten. This entry belongs to a study of beta chain features in type 1 diabetes. Whole-study findings and limits: In every one of the four CD4+ subsets, TCRB CDR3s were moderately but significantly shorter in Type 1 diabetes patients.

The TCR was taken from a man younger than 40 with type 1 diabetes. V gene TRBV28 combines with J gene TRBJ1-2; 7 bases agree with TRBD1. Sequenced: naive CD4+ T cells from blood. CDR3 in DNA: TGTGCCAGCAGTGCCGCGGACAGGATTAACTATGGCTACACCTTC. The encoded protein is CASSAADRINYGYTF.